Detailed here is one T cell receptor beta chain. The antigen is not known. Amplification of TCR beta used genomic DNA extracted from peripheral blood. TRB rearrangements spanning V, D and J were amplified using mixed TRB-A/B primers. TCRdb ran MiXCR on the multiplex PCR reads and lists one entry per CDR3 protein. The sample includes roughly 15,000 distinct CDR3 sequences, 40% to 55% of them seen just once. This CDR3 region has 13 residues. Germline trimming cut 5 bases from V and 8 bases from J; bases unmatched to any gene: 8. The data originate from a study of T cell repertoires in aging, cancer and after chemotherapy. Whole-study results and caveats: In each cancer cohort, median generation probability increased across chemotherapy, suggesting thymic output rebounded. Age-matched healthy donors had significantly more diverse, less clonal blood TCR repertoires than untreated cancer patients.

This sequence joins TRBV12-3 or TRBV12-4 and TRBJ2-5; 7 positions match TRBD1. Source material: blood. This clonotype originated in a human donor in good health. The CDR3 loop is CASSLTGSVTQYF. The CDR3 DNA reads as TGTGCCAGCAGTCTGACAGGGTCGGTAACCCAGTACTTC.